The rows below give T cell receptor beta chains drawn from one sample of a study of blood T cell repertoires in COVID-19. Assay used: immunoSEQ multiplex PCR; TCRdb lists only in-frame clones, some missing. The top ten clones hold approximately 9.1% of a sample with fewer than 85,000 clones, approximately 90% of them seen once. The sample consisted of peripheral blood. These receptors originate from a human donor in a cohort sampled during active COVID-19. CDR3s include the opening cysteine and the closing phenylalanine or tryptophan. D genes are given only for firm matches. Clone size, where shown, is once, few, many, or a class for clones that have expanded.

V,D,J,size,CDR3,DNA
TRBV12-3/TRBV12-4,TRBD1,TRBJ1-1,-,CASSQQGRTEAFF,TGTGCCAGCAGTCAACAGGGGCGCACTGAAGCTTTCTTT
TRBV5-1,TRBD1,TRBJ2-2,few,CASRQAGGSGELFF,TGCGCCAGCAGGCAGGCAGGGGGCAGCGGGGAGCTGTTTTTT
TRBV7-7,TRBD1,TRBJ2-5,-,CASSLQGQGQFETQYF,TGTGCCAGCAGCTTACAGGGACAGGGGCAATTCGAGACCCAGTACTTC
TRBV9,-,TRBJ2-1,-,CASSVNPVSSYNEQFF,TGTGCCAGCAGCGTAAATCCGGTGAGCTCCTACAATGAGCAGTTCTTC
TRBV3-1/TRBV3-2,-,TRBJ2-5,-,CASSPRGQETQYF,TGTGCCAGCAGCCCGCGGGGCCAAGAGACCCAGTACTTC
TRBV30,-,TRBJ1-5,-,CAWSVADSPNQPQHF,TGTGCCTGGAGTGTGGCGGACAGCCCGAATCAGCCCCAGCATTTT
TRBV6-5,-,TRBJ2-7,-,CASASSYEQYF,TGTGCCAGCGCTAGCTCCTACGAGCAGTACTTC
TRBV3-1/TRBV3-2,-,TRBJ2-6,-,CASSQVAGANVLTF,TGTGCCAGCAGCCAAGTCGCTGGGGCCAACGTCCTGACTTTC
TRBV18,-,TRBJ2-3,-,CASSPQGGGPDTQYF,TGTGCCAGCTCACCGCAAGGGGGGGGGCCGGATACGCAGTATTTT
TRBV2,TRBD1,TRBJ1-1,-,CASNPTGTNTEAFF,TGTGCCAGCAACCCGACAGGGACGAACACTGAAGCTTTCTTT
TRBV2,-,TRBJ1-1,once,CASSVVRGTEAFF,TGTGCCAGCAGTGTAGTCAGGGGAACTGAAGCTTTCTTT
TRBV7-9,-,TRBJ1-1,-,CASSPSNTEAFF,TGTGCCAGCAGCCCCAGTAACACTGAAGCTTTCTTT
TRBV7-2,-,TRBJ1-6,-,CASADSLDSPLHF,TGTGCCAGTGCTGACAGCCTAGATTCACCCCTCCACTTT
TRBV19,TRBD1,TRBJ1-6,-,CASSPDRVSPLHF,TGTGCCAGTAGTCCAGACAGGGTTTCACCCCTCCACTTT
TRBV9,TRBD2,TRBJ2-1,-,CASSAGLAGGTVEQFF,TGTGCCAGCAGCGCCGGACTAGCGGGGGGTACCGTTGAGCAGTTCTTC
TRBV2,-,TRBJ2-3,-,CASSRKLYHKYF,TGTGCCAGCAGCAGGAAGCTATATCACAAGTATTTT
TRBV4-1,-,TRBJ2-3,-,CASSQGIGYGAGADTQYF,TGCGCCAGCAGCCAAGGGATTGGTTATGGGGCAGGGGCAGATACGCAGTATTTT
TRBV7-2,TRBD1,TRBJ2-2,-,CASSSPGQGTGELFF,TGTGCCAGCAGCTCGCCGGGACAGGGCACCGGGGAGCTGTTTTTT
TRBV3-1/TRBV3-2,TRBD2,TRBJ2-7,once,CASSQGLALGYEQYF,TGTGCCAGCAGCCAAGGACTAGCGTTGGGATACGAGCAGTACTTC
TRBV7-2,-,TRBJ2-5,-,CASSLGVRETQYF,TGTGCCAGCAGCTTAGGAGTTCGAGAGACCCAGTACTTC
TRBV3-1/TRBV3-2,-,TRBJ2-1,-,CASSQDGTRGEQFF,TGTGCCAGCAGCCAAGATGGTACGCGAGGTGAGCAGTTCTTC
TRBV6-1,-,TRBJ2-1,-,CASSEEIPQGVYNEQFF,TGTGCCAGCAGTGAAGAGATTCCGCAGGGTGTGTACAATGAGCAGTTCTTC
TRBV5-1,-,TRBJ2-7,-,CASSSNIAYEQYF,TGCGCCAGCAGCTCCAACATTGCCTACGAGCAGTACTTC
TRBV7-6,-,TRBJ2-7,-,CASSHDNYEQYF,TGTGCCAGCAGCCACGACAATTACGAGCAGTACTTC
TRBV30,TRBD2,TRBJ2-7,-,CAWSPARGFSYEQYF,TGTGCCTGGAGTCCGGCGCGGGGGTTCTCCTACGAGCAGTACTTC
TRBV19,TRBD1,TRBJ1-1,-,CASSMRTGTTEAFF,TGTGCCAGTAGTATGAGGACAGGAACGACTGAAGCTTTCTTT
TRBV10-3,-,TRBJ2-1,-,CAISGGDSSYNEQFF,TGTGCCATCAGTGGGGGGGACAGCTCCTACAATGAGCAGTTCTTC
TRBV6-5,-,TRBJ1-3,-,CASSSDTGTGNTIYF,TGTGCCAGCAGTTCCGACACAGGGACTGGAAACACCATATATTTT
TRBV21-1,-,TRBJ2-7,-,CASSKALYEQYF,TGTGCCAGCAGCAAAGCCCTCTACGAGCAGTACTTC
TRBV3-1/TRBV3-2,TRBD2,TRBJ2-3,few,CASSQGVAGTSGTDTQYF,TGTGCCAGCAGCCAAGGGGTAGCCGGGACTAGCGGCACAGATACGCAGTATTTT
TRBV7-2,-,TRBJ1-1,-,CASSLAGVGEAFF,TGTGCCAGCAGCTTAGCCGGGGTCGGTGAAGCTTTCTTT
TRBV7-2,TRBD1,TRBJ1-1,-,CASRDRAKPEAFF,TGTGCCAGCAGGGACAGGGCAAAGCCTGAAGCTTTCTTT
TRBV19,-,TRBJ1-2,-,CASATGYGYTF,TGTGCCAGTGCCACAGGGTATGGCTACACCTTC
TRBV28,TRBD1,TRBJ1-2,-,CASSLNRGPEANYGYTF,TGTGCCAGCAGTTTGAACAGGGGGCCTGAAGCTAACTATGGCTACACCTTC
TRBV18,-,TRBJ1-6,-,CASSNRDTNSPLHF,TGTGCCAGCTCAAACCGGGACACCAATTCACCCCTCCACTTT
TRBV30,-,TRBJ2-3,-,CAWSVLVPVVDTQYF,TGTGCCTGGAGTGTTCTCGTGCCCGTAGTGGATACGCAGTATTTT
TRBV5-1,TRBD1,TRBJ1-5,-,CASSYDREQPQHF,TGCGCCAGCAGCTACGACAGGGAACAGCCCCAGCATTTT